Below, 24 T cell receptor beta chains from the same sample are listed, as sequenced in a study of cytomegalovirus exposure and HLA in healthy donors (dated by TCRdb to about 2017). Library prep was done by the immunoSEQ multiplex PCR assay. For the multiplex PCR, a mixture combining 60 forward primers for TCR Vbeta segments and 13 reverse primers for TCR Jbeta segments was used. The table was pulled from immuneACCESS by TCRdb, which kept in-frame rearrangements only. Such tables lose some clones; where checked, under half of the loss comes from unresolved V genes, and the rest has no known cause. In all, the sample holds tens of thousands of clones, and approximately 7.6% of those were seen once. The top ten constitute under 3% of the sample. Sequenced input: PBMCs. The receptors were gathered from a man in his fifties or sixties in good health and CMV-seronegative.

CDR3 nucleotides: TGTGCCAGCAGCTCCGGGACAGGGATTGAGCAGTACTTC. It encodes CASSSGTGIEQYF. This chain joins TRBV5-5 and TRBJ2-7; 9 positions agree with TRBD1. Per germline, CDR1 SGHKS and CDR2 YYEKEE (reference sequence). There are 13 residues in the CDR3. With 3 bases clipped from V and 7 bases from J, the junction kept 5 bases outside the gene matches.

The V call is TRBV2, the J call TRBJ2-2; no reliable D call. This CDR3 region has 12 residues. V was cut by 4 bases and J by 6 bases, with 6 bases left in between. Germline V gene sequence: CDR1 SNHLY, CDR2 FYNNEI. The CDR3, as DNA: TGTGCCAGCAGTGGAGATGCCGGGGAGCTGTTTTTT. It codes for CASSGDAGELFF.

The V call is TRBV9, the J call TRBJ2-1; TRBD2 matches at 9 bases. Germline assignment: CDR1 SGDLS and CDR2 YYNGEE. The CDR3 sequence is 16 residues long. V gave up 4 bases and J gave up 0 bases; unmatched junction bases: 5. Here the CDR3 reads CASSPTSGRSYNEQFF. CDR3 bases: TGTGCCAGCAGCCCAACTAGCGGGCGCTCCTACAATGAGCAGTTCTTC.

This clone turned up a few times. CDR3 DNA sequence: TGTGCCAGTAGTCTTCAGGGGGCAAGAAACAATCAGCCCCAGCATTTT. It translates to CASSLQGARNNQPQHF. This chain joins TRBV19 and TRBJ1-5, with TRBD1 identical over 8 bases. Losses at the gene ends were 5 bases for V and 3 bases for J; bases not matched to a gene: 9. The CDR3 is 16 amino acids. CDR1 is LNHDA and CDR2 is SQIVND in the germline V gene (reference sequence).

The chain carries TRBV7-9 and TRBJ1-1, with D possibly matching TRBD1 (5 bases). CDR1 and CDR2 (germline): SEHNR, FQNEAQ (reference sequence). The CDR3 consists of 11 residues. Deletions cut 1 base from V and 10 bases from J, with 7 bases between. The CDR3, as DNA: TGTGCCAGCAGCTTAGGGCAGGGAGCTTTCTTT. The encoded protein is CASSLGQGAFF.

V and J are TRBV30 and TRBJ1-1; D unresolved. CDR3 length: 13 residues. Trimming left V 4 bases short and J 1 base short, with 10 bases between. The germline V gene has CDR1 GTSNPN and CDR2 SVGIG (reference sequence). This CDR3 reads CAWIPNSNTEAFF. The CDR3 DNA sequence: TGTGCCTGGATCCCTAACTCGAACACTGAAGCTTTCTTT.

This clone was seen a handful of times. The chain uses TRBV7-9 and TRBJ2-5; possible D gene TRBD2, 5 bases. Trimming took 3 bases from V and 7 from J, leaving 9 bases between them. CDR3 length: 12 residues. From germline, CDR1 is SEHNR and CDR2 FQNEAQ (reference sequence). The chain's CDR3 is CASSFKEATQYF. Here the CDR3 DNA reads TGTGCCAGCAGCTTTAAGGAGGCGACCCAGTACTTC.

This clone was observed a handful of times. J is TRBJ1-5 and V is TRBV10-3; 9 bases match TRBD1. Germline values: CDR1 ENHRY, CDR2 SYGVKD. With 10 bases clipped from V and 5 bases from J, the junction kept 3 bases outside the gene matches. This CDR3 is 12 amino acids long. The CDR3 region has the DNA TGTGCCACCCGGACAGGGGATCAGCCCCAGCATTTT. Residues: CATRTGDQPQHF.

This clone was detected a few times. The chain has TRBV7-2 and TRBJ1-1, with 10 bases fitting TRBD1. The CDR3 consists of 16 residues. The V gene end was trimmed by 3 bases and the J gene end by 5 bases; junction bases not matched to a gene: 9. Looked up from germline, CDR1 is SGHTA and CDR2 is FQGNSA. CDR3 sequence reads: CASSFGTGVLGTEAFF. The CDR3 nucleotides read TGTGCCAGCAGCTTCGGGACAGGGGTATTAGGGACTGAAGCTTTCTTT.

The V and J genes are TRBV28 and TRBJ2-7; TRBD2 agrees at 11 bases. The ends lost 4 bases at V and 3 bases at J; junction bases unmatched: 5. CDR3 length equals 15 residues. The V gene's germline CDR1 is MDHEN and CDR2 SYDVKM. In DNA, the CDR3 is TGTGCCAGCAGTTCCCGACTAGCGGGAATCTACGAGCAGTACTTC. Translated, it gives CASSSRLAGIYEQYF.

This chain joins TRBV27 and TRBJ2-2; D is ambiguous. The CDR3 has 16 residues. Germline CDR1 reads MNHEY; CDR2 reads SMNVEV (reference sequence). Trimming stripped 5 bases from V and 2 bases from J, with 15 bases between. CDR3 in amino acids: CASSDVQNYNTGELFF. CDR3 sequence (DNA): TGTGCCAGCAGTGATGTGCAGAACTATAACACCGGGGAGCTGTTTTTT.

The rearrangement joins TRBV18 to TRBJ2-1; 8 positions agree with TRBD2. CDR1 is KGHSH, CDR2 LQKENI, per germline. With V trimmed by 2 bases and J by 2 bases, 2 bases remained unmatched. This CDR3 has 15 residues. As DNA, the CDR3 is TGTGCCAGCTCACCAACTAGCGGAACCTACAATGAGCAGTTCTTC. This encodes CASSPTSGTYNEQFF.

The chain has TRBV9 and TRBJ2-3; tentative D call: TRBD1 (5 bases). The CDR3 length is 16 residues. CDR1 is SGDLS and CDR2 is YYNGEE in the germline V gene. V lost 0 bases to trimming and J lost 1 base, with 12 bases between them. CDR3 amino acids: CASSVEGIDGTDTQYF. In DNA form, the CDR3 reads TGTGCCAGCAGCGTAGAGGGGATAGACGGCACAGATACGCAGTATTTT.

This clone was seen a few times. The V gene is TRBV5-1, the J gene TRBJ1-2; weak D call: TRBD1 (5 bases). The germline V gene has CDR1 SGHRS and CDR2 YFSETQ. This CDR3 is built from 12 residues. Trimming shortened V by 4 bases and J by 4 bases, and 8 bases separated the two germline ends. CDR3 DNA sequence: TGCGCCAGCAGCGAAGACAGCTATGGCTACACCTTC. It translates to CASSEDSYGYTF.

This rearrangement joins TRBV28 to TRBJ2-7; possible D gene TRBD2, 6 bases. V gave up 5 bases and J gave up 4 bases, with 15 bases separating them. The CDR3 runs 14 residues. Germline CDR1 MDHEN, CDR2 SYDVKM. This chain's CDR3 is CASSPRDSGYEQYF. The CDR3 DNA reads TGTGCCAGCAGTCCTCGGGATAGCGGTTACGAGCAGTACTTC.

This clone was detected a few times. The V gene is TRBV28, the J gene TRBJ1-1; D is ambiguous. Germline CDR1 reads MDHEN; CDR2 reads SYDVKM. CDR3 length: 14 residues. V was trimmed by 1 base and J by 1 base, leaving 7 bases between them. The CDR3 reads CASSLYQENTEAFF. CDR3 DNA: TGTGCCAGCAGTTTATATCAGGAGAACACTGAAGCTTTCTTT.

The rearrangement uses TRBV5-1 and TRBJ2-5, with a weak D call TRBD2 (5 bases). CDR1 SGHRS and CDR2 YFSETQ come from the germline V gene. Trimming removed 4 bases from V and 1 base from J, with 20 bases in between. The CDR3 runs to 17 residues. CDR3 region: CASSHSGLTSPQETQYF. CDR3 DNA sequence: TGCGCCAGCAGCCATTCGGGGTTGACGTCTCCCCAAGAGACCCAGTACTTC.

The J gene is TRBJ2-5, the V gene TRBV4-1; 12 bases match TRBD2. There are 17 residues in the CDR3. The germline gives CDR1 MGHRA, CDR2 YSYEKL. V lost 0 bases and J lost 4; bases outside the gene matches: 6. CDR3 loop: CASSQEQLAGGGETQYF. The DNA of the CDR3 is TGCGCCAGCAGCCAAGAACAACTAGCGGGGGGAGGAGAGACCCAGTACTTC.

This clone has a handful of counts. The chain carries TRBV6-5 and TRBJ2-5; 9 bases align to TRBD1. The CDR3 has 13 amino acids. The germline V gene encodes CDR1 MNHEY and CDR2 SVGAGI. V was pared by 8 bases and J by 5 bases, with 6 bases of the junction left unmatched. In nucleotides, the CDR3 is TGTGCCAGCTGGGACAGGGCCGGGGAGACCCAGTACTTC. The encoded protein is CASWDRAGETQYF.

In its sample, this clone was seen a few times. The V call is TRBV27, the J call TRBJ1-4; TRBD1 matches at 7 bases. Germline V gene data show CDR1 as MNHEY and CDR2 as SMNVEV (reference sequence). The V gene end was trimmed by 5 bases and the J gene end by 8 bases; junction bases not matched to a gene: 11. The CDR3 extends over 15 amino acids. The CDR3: CASSPRTGPGEKLFF. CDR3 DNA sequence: TGTGCCAGCAGTCCGCGGACAGGTCCGGGGGAAAAACTGTTTTTT. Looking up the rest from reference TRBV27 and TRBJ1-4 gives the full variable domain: EAQVTQNPRYLITVTGKKLTVTCSQNMNHEYMSWYRQDPGLGLRQIYYSMNVEVTDKGDVPEGYKVSRKEKRNFPLILESPSPNQTSLYFCASSPRTGPGEKLFFGSGTQLSVL.

CDR3 loop: CASRRDSASYNEQFF. The DNA of the CDR3 is TGTGCCAGCAGGCGGGACTCCGCTTCCTACAATGAGCAGTTCTTC. V is TRBV5-6 and J is TRBJ2-1; possible D gene TRBD2, 6 bases. Germline V gene sequence: CDR1 SGHDT, CDR2 YYEEEE. V was pared by 5 bases and J by 1 base, with 13 bases between. The CDR3 has 15 residues. The full variable domain, in which reference TRBV5-6 and TRBJ2-1 provide the parts outside the CDR3, is DAGVTQSPTHLIKTRGQQVTLRCSPKSGHDTVSWYQQALGQGPQFIFQYYEEEERQRGNFPDRFSGHQFPNYSSELNVNALLLGDSALYLCASRRDSASYNEQFFGPGTRLTVL.

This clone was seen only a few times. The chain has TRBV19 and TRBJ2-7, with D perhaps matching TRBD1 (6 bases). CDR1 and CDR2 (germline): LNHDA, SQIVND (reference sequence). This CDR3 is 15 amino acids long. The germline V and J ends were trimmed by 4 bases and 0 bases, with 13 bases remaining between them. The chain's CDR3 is CASSTKGQLSYEQYF. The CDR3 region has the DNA TGTGCCAGTAGTACTAAAGGACAGCTCTCCTACGAGCAGTACTTC.

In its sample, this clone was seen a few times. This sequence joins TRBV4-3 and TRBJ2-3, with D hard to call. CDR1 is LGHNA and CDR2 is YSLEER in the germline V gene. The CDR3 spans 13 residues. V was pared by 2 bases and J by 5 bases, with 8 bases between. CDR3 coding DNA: TGCGCCAGCAGCCAACACGGTGAAGATACGCAGTATTTT. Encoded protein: CASSQHGEDTQYF.

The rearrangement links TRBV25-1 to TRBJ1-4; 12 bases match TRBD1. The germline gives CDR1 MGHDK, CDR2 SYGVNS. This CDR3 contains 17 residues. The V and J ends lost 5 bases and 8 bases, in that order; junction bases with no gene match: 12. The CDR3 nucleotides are TGTGCCAGCAGTATCTTGGGGACAGGGGGCGCGTCAGAAAAACTGTTTTTT. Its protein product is CASSILGTGGASEKLFF.